Described below is a single TCR beta chain sequence and its context. As originally analysed: It was from reference gene primer amplification that nucleated cell counts were estimated. This table comes from immunoSEQ multiplex PCR, and its TCRdb copy is limited to in-frame clones, with some not included. The V and J calls and clone size are taken from that table; D and trimming were inferred from the DNA. The data hold approximately 440,000 clones, with 90% observed a single time. Participants reported their clinical history, and cohort assignment relied on those reports. This sample is drawn from a study of blood T cell repertoires in COVID-19. Overall study context: Sites across the United States, Italy and Spain contributed samples from acute and convalescent COVID-19. From T cells, B-cell-depleted T cells, or PBMCs came the material, which was cDNA or gDNA.

This CDR3 has 15 residues. V lost 2 bases to trimming and J lost 1 base, with 8 bases between them. Per germline, CDR1 SGHAT and CDR2 FQNNGV. This receptor was identified in a young man who had recovered from COVID-19. The chain uses TRBV11-2 and TRBJ1-4; D might be TRBD1 (6 bases). The sequenced sample consisted of PBMCs or T cells enriched from blood (not recorded which). The CDR3 spells CASSLTGRTNEKLFF. Written as DNA, the CDR3 is TGTGCCAGCAGCTTAACAGGGAGAACTAATGAAAAACTGTTTTTT.